Below are 28 T cell receptor beta chains sequenced from a single sample in a study of identical twins. From the 5' RACE reads, TCRdb called clonotypes with MiXCR, one entry per CDR3 protein. The data contain approximately 670,000 distinct CDR3 sequences, approximately 6% of them singletons. The sequenced sample was naive T cells sorted from blood. Receptor source: a man younger than 35 in good health.

This sequence joins TRBV10-3 and TRBJ2-3; 8 bases are a match to TRBD2. V lost 6 bases, J lost 6 bases, and 8 bases stayed unmatched. Germline-derived CDR1 and CDR2 are ENHRY and SYGVKD. This CDR3 comprises 14 residues. The CDR3 region is CAIRQRESRDTQYF. The CDR3 DNA reads as TGTGCCATCAGACAGCGGGAGTCGCGGGATACGCAGTATTTT.

The chain has TRBV5-4 and TRBJ2-2, with 9 bases that match TRBD2. Germline CDR1 reads SGHNT; CDR2 reads YYREEE (reference sequence). The CDR3 has 15 amino acids. V was clipped by 6 bases and J by 9 bases; unmatched bases: 12. The DNA for the CDR3 is TGTGCCAGCAATCGAGCGGGAGGCGGTCCCAGGGAGCTGTTTTTT. Its protein is CASNRAGGGPRELFF.

The chain joins TRBV9 to TRBJ1-6, with TRBD1 as a possible D gene (6 bases). V shed 3 bases and J shed 0 bases, with 16 bases lying between them. The CDR3 is 18 residues long. Germline CDR1 reads SGDLS; CDR2 reads YYNGEE. CDR3 in amino acids: CASSGYTGKGSYNSPLHF. CDR3 nucleotide sequence: TGTGCCAGCAGCGGATACACAGGGAAGGGCTCCTATAATTCACCCCTCCACTTT.

This clonotype was counted at least ten times. V gene TRBV6-5 combines with J gene TRBJ1-5; D may be TRBD1 (5 bases). Per the germline V gene, CDR1 is MNHEY and CDR2 is SVGAGI. Trimming removed 0 bases at V and 6 bases at J, with 12 bases between. CDR3 length equals 15 residues. The DNA for the CDR3 is TGTGCCAGCAGTTACTCGAGGGGTGCCGTTCAGCCCCAGCATTTT. Protein: CASSYSRGAVQPQHF.

This clonotype came up once. The J gene is TRBJ2-1, the V gene TRBV19, with 10 bases fitting TRBD2. The CDR3 has 13 amino acids. Germline values: CDR1 LNHDA, CDR2 SQIVND (reference sequence). V lost 5 bases, J lost 8 bases, and 3 bases stayed unmatched. CDR3 nucleotides: TGTGCCAGTAGTCACCTAGCGGGAGATGAGCAGTTCTTC. Protein sequence: CASSHLAGDEQFF.

V and J are TRBV20-1 and TRBJ2-5; 8 nucleotides agree with TRBD1. Germline lookup yields CDR1 DFQATT and CDR2 SNEGSKA (reference sequence). J lost 5 bases, V lost 0 bases, and 8 bases had no gene match. The CDR3 has 15 amino acids. CDR3 sequence (DNA): TGCAGTGCTAGAGACCGGGACAGGTGGACGGAGACCCAGTACTTC. Encoded protein: CSARDRDRWTETQYF.

The CDR3 region has the DNA TGCGCCAGCAGCTTGGCTGGGACCGTGTACTCCTACGAGCAGTACGTC. Protein sequence: CASSLAGTVYSYEQYV. The rearrangement links TRBV5-1 to TRBJ2-7, with D possibly being TRBD1 or TRBD2 (5 bases each). Trimming shortened V by 0 bases and J by 0 bases, and 13 bases separated the two germline ends. CDR1 and CDR2 from the germline V gene are SGHRS and YFSETQ. The CDR3 extends over 16 amino acids.

This chain connects TRBV30 to TRBJ2-1, with 8 bases identical to TRBD2. The length of the CDR3 is 14 residues. Per germline, CDR1 GTSNPN and CDR2 SVGIG (reference sequence). Trimming at V came to 2 bases and at J to 6 bases, leaving 6 bases not matched to a gene. CDR3 residues: CAWSSGLAGNEQFF. CDR3 DNA sequence: TGTGCCTGGAGTTCAGGACTAGCAGGCAATGAGCAGTTCTTC.

This clonotype appeared a few times. The rearrangement uses TRBV7-3 and TRBJ2-7; no clear D gene. V lost 2 bases to trimming and J lost 3 bases, with 11 bases between them. CDR1 is SGHTA and CDR2 is FQGTGA in the germline V gene. The CDR3 covers 14 residues. CDR3 DNA sequence: TGTGCCAGCAGCTTACTCCCCCTCTACTACGAGCAGTACTTC. Residues: CASSLLPLYYEQYF.

This clonotype was picked up many times. This rearrangement joins TRBV10-3 to TRBJ2-7; perhaps TRBD2 as D (6 bases). The V and J ends lost 2 bases and 0 bases respectively, with 11 bases between them. This CDR3 is built from 15 residues. Per germline, CDR1 ENHRY and CDR2 SYGVKD. The CDR3 DNA sequence: TGTGCCATCAGTGAGACGGGACTTAGCTCCTACGAGCAGTACGTC. Translation gives CAISETGLSSYEQYV.

This chain connects TRBV18 to TRBJ2-3, with D hard to call. The ends were cut back, 3 bases at V and 0 bases at J, with 19 bases in the middle. The length of the CDR3 is 18 residues. The germline V gene encodes CDR1 KGHSH and CDR2 LQKENI. The CDR3 DNA is TGTGCCAGCTCACCGACGGACGGTATAGCCTCTAGCACAGATACGCAGTATTTT. Translating gives CASSPTDGIASSTDTQYF.

There are a few counts of this clonotype. V and J are TRBV29-1 and TRBJ2-3; 11 positions agree with TRBD2. The CDR3 sequence is 17 residues long. Trimming at V came to 1 base and at J to 6 bases, leaving 12 bases not matched to a gene. CDR1 is SQVTM, CDR2 ANQGSEA, per germline. CDR3 sequence reads: CSVEGPAGLAVLDTQYF. The CDR3 DNA is TGCAGCGTTGAAGGGCCAGCGGGACTAGCGGTCCTGGATACGCAGTATTTT.

This clonotype appeared many times. This sequence joins TRBV2 and TRBJ2-7, with 7 bases lining up with TRBD1. Germline V gene lookup returns CDR1 SNHLY and CDR2 FYNNEI. After removal of 2 bases from V and 3 bases from J, the junction contained 7 bases not matched to a gene. This CDR3 has 15 amino acids. The CDR3 sequence is CASSETVGTDYEQYF. In DNA form, the CDR3 reads TGTGCCAGCAGTGAAACGGTTGGGACAGACTACGAGCAGTACTTC.

In its sample, this clonotype was seen many times. The gene calls are TRBV5-1 and TRBJ2-7, with D possibly TRBD1 on 6 matching bases. In germline, CDR1 is SGHRS, CDR2 YFSETQ. This CDR3 contains 13 residues. With 4 bases removed from V and 5 bases from J, the gap between germline ends came to 13 bases. CDR3 in DNA: TGCGCCAGCAGCGCAACAGGGAAAGACGAGCAGTACTTC. Its protein is CASSATGKDEQYF.

This clonotype was counted many times. The chain joins TRBV7-2 to TRBJ2-1, with a tentative D call TRBD1 (6 bases). V lost 2 bases and J lost 6, with 11 bases in between. Germline V gives CDR1 SGHTA, CDR2 FQGNSA. This CDR3 spans 14 amino acids. Here the CDR3 reads CASSLRGSPNEQFF. CDR3 DNA sequence: TGTGCCAGCAGCTTAAGGGGGAGCCCCAATGAGCAGTTCTTC.

In this sample, this clonotype turned up many times. The chain carries TRBV7-9 and TRBJ2-5, with 8 bases lining up with TRBD2. CDR3 length: 14 amino acids. V shed 6 bases and J 5 bases; nucleotides not matched to a gene: 8. CDR1 is SEHNR and CDR2 is FQNEAQ in the germline V gene (reference sequence). In DNA form, the CDR3 reads TGTGCCAGCAGTTCCGGGACTAGTGGGGAGACCCAGTACTTC. The encoded protein is CASSSGTSGETQYF.

J is TRBJ2-3 and V is TRBV27; 13 bases match TRBD2. This CDR3 contains 17 residues. After removal of 4 bases from V and 6 bases from J, the junction contained 10 bases not matched to a gene. From germline, CDR1 is MNHEY and CDR2 SMNVEV (reference sequence). The CDR3 region is CASSSGLAGAAFDTQYF. Here the CDR3 DNA reads TGTGCCAGCAGTTCCGGACTAGCGGGGGCCGCCTTTGATACGCAGTATTTT.

The V and J genes are TRBV20-1 and TRBJ1-6; maybe TRBD1 (5 bases). V was cut by 3 bases and J by 8 bases, with 11 bases left in between. The CDR3 has 13 residues. Germline loops: CDR1 DFQATT, CDR2 SNEGSKA (reference sequence). CDR3 protein: CSASGGWDSPLHF. The DNA for the CDR3 is TGCAGTGCTAGTGGGGGGTGGGATTCACCCCTCCACTTT.

This clonotype was seen many times. This sequence joins TRBV5-1 and TRBJ2-2, with 7 bases identical to TRBD2. J lost 5 bases, V lost 3 bases, and 10 bases had no gene match. This CDR3 spans 16 amino acids. Germline V gene sequence: CDR1 SGHRS, CDR2 YFSETQ. The CDR3 loop reads CASSWARELRTGELFF. Here the CDR3 DNA reads TGCGCCAGCAGCTGGGCGCGGGAGTTAAGGACCGGGGAGCTGTTTTTT.

About this clonotype: This is likely a read error, given that the CDR3 carries no conserved phenylalanine or tryptophan at its end. No DNA is shown, since the ends of the CDR3 on it are uncertain; the CDR3 is the one TCRdb lists. The chain has TRBV12-3 or TRBV12-4 and TRBJ2-3; TRBD2 was called by the table and not checked on the DNA. The CDR3 spans 11 amino acids, including both terminal residues. CDR3 in amino acids: CASSGTSGQEV.

In this sample, this clonotype turned up many times. The chain recombines TRBV20-1 with TRBJ2-1; no clear D gene. Trimming pared 3 bases from V and 7 bases from J, leaving 4 bases between. Germline V gene sequence: CDR1 DFQATT, CDR2 SNEGSKA (reference sequence). The CDR3 loop spans 10 amino acids. The CDR3 here is CSASSNEQFF. In DNA, the CDR3 is TGCAGTGCTAGTTCGAATGAGCAGTTCTTC.

This clonotype was counted many times. This chain joins TRBV19 and TRBJ1-1, with D unclear. The ends were cut back, 7 bases at V and 3 bases at J, with 12 bases in the middle. Germline CDR1 is LNHDA and CDR2 is SQIVND (reference sequence). The CDR3 spans 13 residues. The DNA for the CDR3 is TGTGCCAGTACCATCGGAGGGTACACTGAAGCTTTCTTT. It yields the protein CASTIGGYTEAFF. The variable domain in full, completed from reference TRBV19 and TRBJ1-1, reads DGGITQSPKYLFRKEGQNVTLSCEQNLNHDAMYWYRQDPGQGLRLIYYSQIVNDFQKGDIAEGYSVSREKKESFPLTVTSAQKNPTAFYLCASTIGGYTEAFFGQGTRLTVV.

V is TRBV7-2 and J is TRBJ2-2; D may be TRBD2 (5 bases). The V gene lost 4 bases and the J gene lost 3 bases, with 12 bases spanning the gap. CDR3 size: 15 residues. Per the germline V gene, CDR1 is SGHTA and CDR2 is FQGNSA. This CDR3 reads CASSWRAVDTGELFF. The DNA of the CDR3 is TGTGCCAGCAGCTGGCGGGCGGTAGACACCGGGGAGCTGTTTTTT.

A few counts support this clonotype. This sequence joins TRBV28 and TRBJ2-2; weak D call: TRBD2 (5 bases). There are 17 residues in the CDR3. V was cut by 3 bases and J by 2 bases, with 16 bases left in between. Per germline, CDR1 MDHEN and CDR2 SYDVKM. The CDR3 nucleotides read TGTGCCAGCAGTTTGGTCCTTGTAGCGCAAAACACCGGGGAGCTGTTTTTT. It encodes CASSLVLVAQNTGELFF.

A remark on this clonotype: A much larger clone lies a single base off, so this may be a read error. In this CDR3 the conserved last residue, phenylalanine or tryptophan, is missing, so a read error is likely. The chain carries TRBV12-3 or TRBV12-4 and TRBJ1-2; 9 nucleotides align to TRBD1. This CDR3 is built from 12 residues. With V trimmed by 6 bases and J by 8 bases, 4 bases remained unmatched. The CDR3 region has the DNA TGTGCCAGCAGAAGGACAGGGGACGGCTACACCTGC. Translated, it gives CASRRTGDGYTC.

This clonotype was observed many times. The chain combines TRBV29-1 with TRBJ2-7, with 8 bases fitting TRBD2. The junction had 7 bases not matched to a gene; V was cut back by 1 base and J by 5 bases. CDR1 SQVTM and CDR2 ANQGSEA come from the germline V gene. The CDR3 consists of 14 residues. In DNA, the CDR3 is TGCAGCGTTGAAGTAGCGGGAAGGGAGAACGAGCAGTACTTC. Translating it yields CSVEVAGRENEQYF.

This clonotype appeared many times. The chain employs TRBV29-1 and TRBJ2-7; the D is unclear. V was pared by 4 bases and J by 0 bases, with 10 bases between. The CDR3 totals 13 residues. Germline lookup yields CDR1 SQVTM and CDR2 ANQGSEA. The CDR3 loop reads CSVVDGRSYEQYF. DNA for the CDR3: TGCAGCGTTGTTGACGGCCGCTCCTACGAGCAGTACTTC.

This clonotype has more than one count but fewer than ten. The chain is built from TRBV7-8 and TRBJ2-1; D might be TRBD1 (5 bases). V was shortened by 8 bases and J by 8 bases, with 19 bases between the two germline ends. This CDR3 contains 14 residues. CDR1 SGHVS and CDR2 FQNEAQ come from the germline V gene. The CDR3 is CASEKGRVNDEQFF. The DNA for the CDR3 is TGTGCCAGCGAAAAGGGCAGGGTAAACGATGAGCAGTTCTTC.